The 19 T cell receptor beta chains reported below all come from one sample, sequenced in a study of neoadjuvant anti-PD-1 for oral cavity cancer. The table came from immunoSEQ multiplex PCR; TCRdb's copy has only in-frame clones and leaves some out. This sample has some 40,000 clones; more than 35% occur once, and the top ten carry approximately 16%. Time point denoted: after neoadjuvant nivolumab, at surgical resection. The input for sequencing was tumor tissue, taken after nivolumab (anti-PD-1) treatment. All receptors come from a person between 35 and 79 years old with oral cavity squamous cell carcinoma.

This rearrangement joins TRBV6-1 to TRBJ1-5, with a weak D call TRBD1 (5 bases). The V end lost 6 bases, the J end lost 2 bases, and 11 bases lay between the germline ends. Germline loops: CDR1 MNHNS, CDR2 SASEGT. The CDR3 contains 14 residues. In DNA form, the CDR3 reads TGTGCCAGCAGGGGGACGGGGGGCAATCAGCCCCAGCATTTT. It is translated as CASRGTGGNQPQHF.

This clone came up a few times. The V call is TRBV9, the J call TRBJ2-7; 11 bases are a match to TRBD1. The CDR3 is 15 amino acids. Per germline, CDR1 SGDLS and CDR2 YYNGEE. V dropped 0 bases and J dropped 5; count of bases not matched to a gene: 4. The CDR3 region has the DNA TGTGCCAGCAGCGTAGACGGGGACAGGGGGGACGAGCAGTACTTC. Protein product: CASSVDGDRGDEQYF. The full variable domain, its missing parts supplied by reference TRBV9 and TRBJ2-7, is DSGVTQTPKHLITATGQRVTLRCSPRSGDLSVYWYQQSLDQGLQFLIQYYNGEERAKGNILERFSAQQFPDLHSELNLSSLELGDSALYFCASSVDGDRGDEQYFGPGTRLTVT.

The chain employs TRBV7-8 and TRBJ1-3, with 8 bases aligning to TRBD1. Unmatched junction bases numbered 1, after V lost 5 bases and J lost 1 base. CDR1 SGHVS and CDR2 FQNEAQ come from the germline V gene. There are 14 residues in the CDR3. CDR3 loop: CASSHRGSGNTIYF. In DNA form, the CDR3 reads TGTGCCAGCAGCCACAGGGGGTCTGGAAACACCATATATTTT.

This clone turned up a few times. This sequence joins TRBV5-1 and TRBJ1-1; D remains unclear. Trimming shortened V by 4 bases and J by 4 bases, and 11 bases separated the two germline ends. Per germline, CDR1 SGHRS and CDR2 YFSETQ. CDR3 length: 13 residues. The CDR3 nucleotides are TGCGCCAGCAGCGTCCGGTTGGGCACTGAAGCTTTCTTT. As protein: CASSVRLGTEAFF.

CDR3 amino acids: CATAGTGGYEQYF. DNA of the CDR3: TGTGCCACCGCCGGGACAGGAGGATACGAGCAGTACTTC. The chain combines TRBV10-3 with TRBJ2-7; the match to TRBD1 covers 8 bases. Germline assignment: CDR1 ENHRY and CDR2 SYGVKD. V gave up 10 bases and J gave up 4 bases; unmatched junction bases: 9. The CDR3 consists of 13 residues.

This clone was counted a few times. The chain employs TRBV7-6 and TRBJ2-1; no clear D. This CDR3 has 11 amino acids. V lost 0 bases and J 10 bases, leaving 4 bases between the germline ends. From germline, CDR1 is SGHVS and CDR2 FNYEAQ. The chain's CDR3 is CASSLAYEQFF. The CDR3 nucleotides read TGTGCCAGCAGCTTAGCGTACGAGCAGTTCTTC.

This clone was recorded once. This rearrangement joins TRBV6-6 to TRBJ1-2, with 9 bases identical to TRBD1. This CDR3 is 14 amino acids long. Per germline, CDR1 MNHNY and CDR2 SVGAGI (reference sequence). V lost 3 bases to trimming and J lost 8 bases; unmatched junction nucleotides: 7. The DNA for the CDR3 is TGTGCCAGCAGTTATAGCGACAGGGGGAAAGGCTACACCTTC. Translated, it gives CASSYSDRGKGYTF.

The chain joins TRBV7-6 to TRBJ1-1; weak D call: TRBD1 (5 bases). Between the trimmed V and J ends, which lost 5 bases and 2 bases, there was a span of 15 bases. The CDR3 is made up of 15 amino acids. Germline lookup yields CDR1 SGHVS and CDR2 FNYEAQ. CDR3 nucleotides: TGTGCCAGCAGCCCCCAGGCAGGACAAAACACTGAAGCTTTCTTT. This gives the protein CASSPQAGQNTEAFF. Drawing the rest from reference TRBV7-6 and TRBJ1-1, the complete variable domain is GAGVSQSPRYKVTKRGQDVALRCDPISGHVSLYWYRQALGQGPEFLTYFNYEAQQDKSGLPNDRFSAERPEGSISTLTIQRTEQRDSAMYRCASSPQAGQNTEAFFGQGTRLTVV.

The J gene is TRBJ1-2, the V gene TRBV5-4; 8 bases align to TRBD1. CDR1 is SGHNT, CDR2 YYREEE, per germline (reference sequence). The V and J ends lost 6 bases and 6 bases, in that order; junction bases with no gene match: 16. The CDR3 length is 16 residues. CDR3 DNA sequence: TGTGCCAGCAAACTTGACAGGGGCATCCTAAGGAATGGCTACACCTTC. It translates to CASKLDRGILRNGYTF.

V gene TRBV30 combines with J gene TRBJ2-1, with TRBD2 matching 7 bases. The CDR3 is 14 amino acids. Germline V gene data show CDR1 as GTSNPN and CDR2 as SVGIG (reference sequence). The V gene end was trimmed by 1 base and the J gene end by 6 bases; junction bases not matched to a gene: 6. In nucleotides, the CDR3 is TGTGCCTGGAGTGGCGGGGGAGCCGTCAATGAGCAGTTCTTC. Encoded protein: CAWSGGGAVNEQFF.

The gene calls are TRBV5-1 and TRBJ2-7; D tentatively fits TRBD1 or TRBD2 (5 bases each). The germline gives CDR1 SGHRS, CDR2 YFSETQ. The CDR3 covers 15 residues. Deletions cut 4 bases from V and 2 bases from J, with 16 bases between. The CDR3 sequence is CASSRGQGDAYEQYF. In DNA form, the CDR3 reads TGCGCCAGCAGCCGAGGGCAGGGAGACGCCTACGAGCAGTACTTC. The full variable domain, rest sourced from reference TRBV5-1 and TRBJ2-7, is KAGVTQTPRYLIKTRGQQVTLSCSPISGHRSVSWYQQTPGQGLQFLFEYFSETQRNKGNFPGRFSGRQFSNSRSEMNVSTLELGDSALYLCASSRGQGDAYEQYFGPGTRLTVT.

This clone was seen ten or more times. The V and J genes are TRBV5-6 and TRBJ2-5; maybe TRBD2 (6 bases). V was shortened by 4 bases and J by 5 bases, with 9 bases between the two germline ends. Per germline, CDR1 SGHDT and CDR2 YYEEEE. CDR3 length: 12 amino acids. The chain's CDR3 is CASSTAGETQYF. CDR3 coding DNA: TGTGCCAGCAGCACCGCGGGGGAGACCCAGTACTTC.

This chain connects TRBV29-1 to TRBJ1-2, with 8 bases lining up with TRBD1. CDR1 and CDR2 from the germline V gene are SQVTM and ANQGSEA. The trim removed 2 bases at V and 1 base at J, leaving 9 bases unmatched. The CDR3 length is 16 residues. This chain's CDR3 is CSVERGTGDFNYGYTF. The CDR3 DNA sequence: TGCAGCGTTGAAAGGGGGACAGGAGACTTTAACTATGGCTACACCTTC.

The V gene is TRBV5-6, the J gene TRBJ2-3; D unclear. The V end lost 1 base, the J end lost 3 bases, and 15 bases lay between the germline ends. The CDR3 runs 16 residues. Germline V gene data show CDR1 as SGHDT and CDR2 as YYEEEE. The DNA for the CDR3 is TGTGCCAGCAGCTTGAGGCAGGTACTGTCAACAGATACGCAGTATTTT. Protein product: CASSLRQVLSTDTQYF.

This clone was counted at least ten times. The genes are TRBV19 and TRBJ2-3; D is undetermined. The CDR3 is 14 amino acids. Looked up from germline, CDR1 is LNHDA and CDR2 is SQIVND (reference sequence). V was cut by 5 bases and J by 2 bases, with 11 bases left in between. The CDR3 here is CASSHPSVTDTQYF. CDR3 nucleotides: TGTGCCAGTAGTCACCCCTCTGTCACAGATACGCAGTATTTT.

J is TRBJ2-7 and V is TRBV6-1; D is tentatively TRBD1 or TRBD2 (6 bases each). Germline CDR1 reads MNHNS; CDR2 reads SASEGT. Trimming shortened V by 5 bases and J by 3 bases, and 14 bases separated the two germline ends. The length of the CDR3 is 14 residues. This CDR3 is CASSLRGDVYEQYF. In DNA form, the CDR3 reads TGTGCCAGCAGTCTGAGGGGGGACGTCTACGAGCAGTACTTC.

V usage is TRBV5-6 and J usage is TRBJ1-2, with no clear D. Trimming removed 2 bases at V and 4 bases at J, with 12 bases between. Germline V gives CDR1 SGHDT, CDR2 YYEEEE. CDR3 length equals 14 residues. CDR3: CASSFELGIYGYTF. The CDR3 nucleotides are TGTGCCAGCAGCTTCGAATTAGGGATCTATGGCTACACCTTC.

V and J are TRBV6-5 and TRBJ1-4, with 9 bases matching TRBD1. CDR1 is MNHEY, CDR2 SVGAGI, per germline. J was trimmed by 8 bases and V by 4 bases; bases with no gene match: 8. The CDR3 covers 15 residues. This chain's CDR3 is CASSLGQGYREKLFF. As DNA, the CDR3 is TGTGCCAGCAGTTTGGGACAGGGTTATAGGGAAAAACTGTTTTTT.

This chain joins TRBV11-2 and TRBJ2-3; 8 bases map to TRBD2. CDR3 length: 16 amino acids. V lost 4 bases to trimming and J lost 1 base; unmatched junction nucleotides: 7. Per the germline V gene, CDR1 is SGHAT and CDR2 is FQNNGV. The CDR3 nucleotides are TGTGCCAGCAGCTCAACCCTTAGCGGGGGCACAGATACGCAGTATTTT. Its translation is CASSSTLSGGTDTQYF.